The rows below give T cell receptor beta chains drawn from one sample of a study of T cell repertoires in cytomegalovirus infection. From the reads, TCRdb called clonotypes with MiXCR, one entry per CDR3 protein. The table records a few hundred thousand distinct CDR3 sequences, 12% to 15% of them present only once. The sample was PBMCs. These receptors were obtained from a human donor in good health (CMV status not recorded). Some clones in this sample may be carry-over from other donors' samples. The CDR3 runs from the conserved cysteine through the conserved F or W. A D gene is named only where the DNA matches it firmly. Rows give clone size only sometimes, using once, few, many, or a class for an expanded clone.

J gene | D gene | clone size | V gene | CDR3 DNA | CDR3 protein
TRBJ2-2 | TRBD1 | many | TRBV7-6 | TGTGCCAGCAGCCGGGACAGGGTGAACACCGGGGAGCTGTTTTTT | CASSRDRVNTGELFF
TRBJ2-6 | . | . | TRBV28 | TGTGCCAGCAGTTCGGCAGGGGCTGGGGCCAACGTCCTGACTTTC | CASSSAGAGANVLTF
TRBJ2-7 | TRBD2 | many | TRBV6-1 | TGTGCCAGCAGTGCGAGCGGGGGGTTCTCCTACGAGCAGTACTTC | CASSASGGFSYEQYF
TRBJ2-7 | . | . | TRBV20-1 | TGCAGTGCTAGAGCCGATAGCTCCTACGAGCAGTACTTC | CSARADSSYEQYF
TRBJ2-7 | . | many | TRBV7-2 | TGTGCCAGCAGCTTAGTGCCCAGGGGCGAGCAGTACTTC | CASSLVPRGEQYF
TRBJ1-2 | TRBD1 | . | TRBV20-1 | TGCAGTGCCTACCGGACAGGGGGGTATGGCTACACCTTC | CSAYRTGGYGYTF
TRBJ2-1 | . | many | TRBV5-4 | TGTGCCAGCAGCTCGGAGCGGGTGTACAATGAGCAGTTCTTC | CASSSERVYNEQFF
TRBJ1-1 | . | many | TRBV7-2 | TGTGCCAGCAGCAGACAGAGCTTACGGAACACTGAAGCTTTCTTT | CASSRQSLRNTEAFF
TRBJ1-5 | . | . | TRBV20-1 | TGCAGTCCCCGTGAGCGGAACCTCAATCAGCCCCAGCATTTT | CSPRERNLNQPQHF
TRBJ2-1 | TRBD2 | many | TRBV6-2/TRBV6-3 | TGTGCCAGCAGTCTAGCGGGAGGGCCGTGGAATGAGCAGTTCTTC | CASSLAGGPWNEQFF
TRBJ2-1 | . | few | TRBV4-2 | TGTGCCAGCAGCCAAATAACACAGAGCTCCTACAATGAGCAGTTCTTC | CASSQITQSSYNEQFF
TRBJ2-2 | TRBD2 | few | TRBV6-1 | TGTGCCAGCAGTGAGCTACTAGCGACCGGGGAGCTGTTTTTT | CASSELLATGELFF
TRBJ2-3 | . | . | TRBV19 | TGTGCCAGTAGTTACGGCGGGGACACAGATACGCAGTATTTT | CASSYGGDTDTQYF
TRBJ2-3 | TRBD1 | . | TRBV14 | TGTGCCAGCAGCCAAATAAAGGGGACAGCGGTTCCAGATACGCAGTATTTT | CASSQIKGTAVPDTQYF
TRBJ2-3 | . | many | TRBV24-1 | TGTGCCACCAGTGATTTGGGGGAAGATACGCAGTATTTT | CATSDLGEDTQYF
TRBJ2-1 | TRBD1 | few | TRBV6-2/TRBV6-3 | TGTGCCAGCAGTTTGGGACAGGGGTTGAAGCGGGACAATGAGCAGTTCTTC | CASSLGQGLKRDNEQFF
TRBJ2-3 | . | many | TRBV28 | TGTGCCAGCAGTTTACTCCGTAAAAGCACAGATACGCAGTATTTT | CASSLLRKSTDTQYF
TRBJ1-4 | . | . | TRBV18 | TGTGCCAGCTCCCGCACTAGTCAAAAACTGTTTTTT | CASSRTSQKLFF
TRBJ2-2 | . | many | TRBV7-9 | TGTGCCAGCAGCTTAGGGCGCCAGTCGAACACCGGGGAGCTGTTTTTT | CASSLGRQSNTGELFF
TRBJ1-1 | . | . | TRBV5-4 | TGTGCCAGCAGCTATGCGGGGGGCGGAAACACTGAAGCTTTCTTT | CASSYAGGGNTEAFF
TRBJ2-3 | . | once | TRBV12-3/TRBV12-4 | TGTGCCAGCAACCGACGCCTCACAGATACGCAGTATTTT | CASNRRLTDTQYF
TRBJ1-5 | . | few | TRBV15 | TGTGCCACCAGCAAGAAACAGGGAAGCAATCAGCCCCAGCATTTT | CATSKKQGSNQPQHF
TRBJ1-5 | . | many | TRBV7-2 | TGTGCCAGCAGCCCCACGGCCGATAGCAATCAGCCCCAGCATTTT | CASSPTADSNQPQHF
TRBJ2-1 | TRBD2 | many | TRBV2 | TGTGCCAGCAGTGACCTAGCGGGAGGCTCCTACAATGAGCAGTTCTTC | CASSDLAGGSYNEQFF
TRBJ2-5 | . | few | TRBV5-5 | TGTGCCAGCAGCTGGACAGCTTTACAAGAGACCCAGTACTTC | CASSWTALQETQYF
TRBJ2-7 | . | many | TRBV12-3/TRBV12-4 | TGTGCCAGCAGTCCTACAGGGATCGAGCAGTACTTC | CASSPTGIEQYF